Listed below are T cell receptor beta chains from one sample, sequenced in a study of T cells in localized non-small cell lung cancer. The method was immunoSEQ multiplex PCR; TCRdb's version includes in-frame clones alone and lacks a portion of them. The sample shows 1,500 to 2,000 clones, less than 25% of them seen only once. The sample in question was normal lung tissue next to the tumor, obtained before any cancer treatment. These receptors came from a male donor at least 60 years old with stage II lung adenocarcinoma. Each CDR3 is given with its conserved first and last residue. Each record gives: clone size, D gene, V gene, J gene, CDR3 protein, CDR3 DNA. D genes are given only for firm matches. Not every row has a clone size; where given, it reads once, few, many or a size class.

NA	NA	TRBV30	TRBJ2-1	CACHGASTYNEQFF	TGTGCCTGCCACGGGGCTAGCACCTACAATGAGCAGTTCTTC
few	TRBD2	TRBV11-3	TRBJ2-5	CASSQGLAGGETQYF	TGTGCCAGCAGCCAGGGACTAGCGGGAGGTGAGACCCAGTACTTC
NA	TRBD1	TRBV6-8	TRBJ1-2	CASSTQGAQHGYTF	TGTGCCAGCAGCACGCAGGGGGCGCAGCATGGCTACACCTTC
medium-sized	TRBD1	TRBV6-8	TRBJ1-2	CASRSGTGKGYTF	TGTGCCAGCAGATCCGGGACAGGGAAAGGCTACACCTTC
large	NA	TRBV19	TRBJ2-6	CASSPTSSGANVLTF	TGTGCCAGTAGTCCTACATCGTCTGGGGCCAACGTCCTGACTTTC
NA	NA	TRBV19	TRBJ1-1	CASSPADGGNTEAFF	TGTGCCAGTAGCCCGGCGGACGGGGGGAACACTGAAGCTTTCTTT
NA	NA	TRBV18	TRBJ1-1	CASSPAPSTEAFF	TGTGCCAGCTCACCGGCCCCTAGCACTGAAGCTTTCTTT
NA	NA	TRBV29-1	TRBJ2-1	CSSSDSYNEQFF	TGCAGCTCGTCGGACTCCTACAATGAGCAGTTCTTC
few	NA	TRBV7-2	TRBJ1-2	CASSQKVRGRSYGYTF	TGTGCCAGCAGCCAGAAGGTGAGGGGACGCAGCTATGGCTACACCTTC
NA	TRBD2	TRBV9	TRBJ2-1	CASSLGGVQVNEQFF	TGTGCCAGCAGCCTTGGGGGGGTTCAAGTCAATGAGCAGTTCTTC
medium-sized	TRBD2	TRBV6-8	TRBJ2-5	CASSYVASGATQYF	TGTGCCAGCAGTTACGTTGCTAGCGGGGCGACCCAGTACTTC
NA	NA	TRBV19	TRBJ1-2	CASSHRAGYYGYTF	TGTGCCAGTAGTCATCGGGCGGGGTACTATGGCTACACCTTC
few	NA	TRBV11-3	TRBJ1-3	CASSLGQPSSGNTIYF	TGTGCCAGCAGCTTAGGGCAGCCCAGCTCTGGAAACACCATATATTTT
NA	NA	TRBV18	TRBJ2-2	CASSPPLRAGELFF	TGTGCCAGCTCCCCCCCGCTCCGGGCCGGGGAGCTGTTTTTT
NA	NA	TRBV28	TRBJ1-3	CASSLGLRPGNTIYF	TGTGCCAGCAGTTTGGGGCTTCGGCCTGGAAACACCATATATTTT
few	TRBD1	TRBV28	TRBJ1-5	CASSYHRGHSNQPQHF	TGTGCCAGCAGTTACCACAGGGGACATAGCAATCAGCCCCAGCATTTT
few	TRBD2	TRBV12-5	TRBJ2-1	CATAPGTSGRSSYNEQFF	TGTGCCACCGCACCCGGGACTAGCGGGCGCAGCTCCTACAATGAGCAGTTCTTC
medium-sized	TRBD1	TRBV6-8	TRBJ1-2	CAISSGTGNYGYTF	TGTGCCATCAGTTCCGGGACAGGCAACTATGGCTACACCTTC
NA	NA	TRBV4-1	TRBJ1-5	CASSSRMDSNQPQHF	TGCGCCAGCAGCAGTCGCATGGATAGCAATCAGCCCCAGCATTTT
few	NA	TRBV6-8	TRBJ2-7	CASILEAGLATYEQYF	TGTGCCAGCATCCTCGAGGCGGGACTCGCTACCTACGAGCAGTACTTC
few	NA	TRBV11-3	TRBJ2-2	CASSLMGGPGELFF	TGTGCCAGCAGCCTGATGGGGGGTCCCGGGGAGCTGTTTTTT
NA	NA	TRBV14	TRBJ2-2	CASSQDPQARGTGELFF	TGTGCCAGCAGCCAAGATCCGCAGGCAAGAGGCACCGGGGAGCTGTTTTTT
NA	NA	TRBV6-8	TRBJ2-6	CASSADWTGANVLTF	TGTGCCAGCAGTGCCGACTGGACTGGGGCCAACGTCCTGACTTTC
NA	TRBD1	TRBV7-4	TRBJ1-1	CASRTGSGTEAFF	TGTGCCAGCAGGACAGGGTCCGGCACTGAAGCTTTCTTT
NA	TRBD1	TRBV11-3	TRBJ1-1	CASSLTGQGAEAFF	TGTGCCAGCAGCTTAACGGGACAGGGGGCCGAAGCTTTCTTT
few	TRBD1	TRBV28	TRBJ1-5	CASRTDRVNQPQHF	TGTGCCAGCAGGACGGACAGGGTCAATCAGCCCCAGCATTTT
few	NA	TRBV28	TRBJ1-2	CASSLVGQKGYTF	TGTGCCAGCAGTTTAGTAGGACAGAAGGGCTACACCTTC
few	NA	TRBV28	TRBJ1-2	CASSILTDAYGYTF	TGTGCCAGCAGTATACTAACTGACGCCTATGGCTACACCTTC
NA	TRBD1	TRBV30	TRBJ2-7	CAWGIQGAEQYF	TGTGCCTGGGGGATACAGGGGGCGGAGCAGTACTTC
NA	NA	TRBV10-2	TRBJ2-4	CASSGHRESKNIQYF	TGCGCCAGCAGCGGGCACAGGGAATCCAAAAACATTCAGTACTTC
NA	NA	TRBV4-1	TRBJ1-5	CASSQGDINQPQHF	TGCGCCAGCAGCCAGGGGGACATCAATCAGCCCCAGCATTTT
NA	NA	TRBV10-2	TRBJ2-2	CASSSSDRAGFGELFF	TGCGCCAGCAGCAGTAGCGACAGGGCGGGATTCGGGGAGCTGTTTTTT
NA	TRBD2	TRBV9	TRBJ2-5	CASSVDSGRGETQYF	TGTGCCAGCAGCGTAGATAGCGGGAGGGGGGAGACCCAGTACTTC